The entry below describes one TCR beta chain. Its antigen specificity is not known. No base quality information exists; no much larger clone differs at one position. The data belong to a study of human T cells and chemical hapten exposure (dated by TCRdb to the early 2020s). As for the study more broadly: Libraries were pooled for sequencing, and per-sample TCR yields varied mainly because of small differences in library volumes within the pool. The study tracked peripheral blood TCR repertoire changes in vivo during primary and secondary sensitization to the hapten diphenylcyclopropenone (DPC) in alopecia patients. Each blood RNA sample was used to sequence both TCR alpha and TCR beta chains. Overall study results and their limits: After repeated subsampling, the strength of the expansion versus patch-test correlation and the threshold at which it became significant changed. DPC sensitization did not change the number of TCRs with a frequency above 1 in 1000, and there was no evidence of changes in global repertoire structure.

Total RNA was isolated from unfractionated whole blood collected in Tempus Blood RNA tubes. Five healthy volunteers acted as controls for TCR sequencing and had blood drawn at day 0, 2 weeks and 6 weeks. Measured from the cysteine to the phenylalanine, the CDR3 is 12 residues long. The read is trimmed to its CDR3 DNA, 36 bases read in frame from base 1. Per the germline V gene, SQVTM is the CDR1 and ANQGSEA is the CDR2. V is cut back by 4 bases and J by 4 bases, with 2 bases in the junction unmatched. The library was prepared using 5' RACE. Reads for this sample came from an Illumina MiSeq. During library preparation, unique molecular identifiers were attached to individual cDNA molecules so that TCRs could be counted quantitatively and reproducibly. On the study's bioinformatics: A median of about 100,000 TCRs per sample was observed, with a range of about 20,000 to 750,000. V, J and CDR3 annotation of the TCR reads was performed with the Decombinator software suite. For the PS versus PT1 abundance plots, all samples were subsampled to the same number of TCRs (28,000). TCRs were defined as expanded if absent before sensitization and observed at least eight times at the 2-week time point. Starting from the raw public reads, TCRdb applied fastp trimming at Q25, assembled clones with MiXCR and retained in-frame beta chains. Rows with one shared CDR3 protein collapse into an entry with the most common genes and DNA. TCRdb, rather than the study authors, made the V and J calls. In all, the sample holds around 100,000 distinct CDR3 sequences, and around a fifth of those were seen once. The top ten clonotypes cover roughly 2.8% of the sample.

The sequence was collected from a human donor in good health. The V gene is TRBV29-1 and the J gene is TRBJ2-7; TRBD2 lines up with 9 middle nucleotides. The CDR3 amino acid sequence is: CSVVAGVYEQYF. The sequenced DNA is TGCAGCGTTGTAGCGGGAGTGTACGAGCAGTACTTC.